The rows below give T cell receptor beta chains drawn from one sample of a study of neurological immune-mediated disorders. TCRdb fed the 5' RACE reads into MiXCR, producing one record per CDR3 protein. The sample carries about 80,000 distinct CDR3 sequences, over 4.5% recorded once. Sequencing was performed on PBMCs. The receptors were sampled from a woman aged 55-70 years with multiple sclerosis. Both conserved end residues are part of each CDR3.

TRBV5-5 CASSLDGEQPQHF
TRBV9 CASSVGGVKSSYNEQFF
TRBV6-1 CASTGLATDTQYF
TRBV29-1 CSVVGGVTDTQYF
TRBV19 CASSIGGIGSEQYF
TRBV12-3/TRBV12-4 CASSLSASTEAFF
TRBV20-1 CSGTHPTYEQYF
TRBV20-1 CSAETGGWNGNTEAFF
TRBV5-1 CASSLEGSQETQYF
TRBV4-2 CASSQDGTSGADTQYF
TRBV15 CATSRTGVPAGELFF
TRBV11-2 CASSLSEGMGNYEQYF
TRBV10-3 CAITLDGGGTEAFF
TRBV5-1 CASRPDSYSNQPQHF
TRBV12-3/TRBV12-4 CASSLAGVGENEQFF
TRBV7-9 CASSPRGTWSNTEAFF
TRBV28 CASSGGAVYQETQYF
TRBV7-2 CASSQAPGETQYF
TRBV5-1 CASSLQDDEQFF
TRBV20-1 CSAPPPGQANYGYTF
TRBV5-1 CASSPTRSNYGYTF
TRBV4-1 CASSQPGLLTGELFF
TRBV5-1 CASSLAPATLRSGANVLTF
TRBV5-6 CASSLRDRYNSPLHF
TRBV12-3/TRBV12-4 CASRTSGQGNEKLFF
TRBV5-1 CASSLAATSTDTQYF
TRBV7-6 CASSGETGGKETQYF
TRBV27 CASSPDGTAQGAFF
TRBV25-1 CASSESGRGRWDEQFF
TRBV14 CASSRQGYEQYF
TRBV12-3/TRBV12-4 CASSWGRGSREQYF
TRBV6-2/TRBV6-3 CASSFADRPRTGTQYF
TRBV7-2 CASSADGGETQYF
TRBV5-1 CASSEGLGSTDTQYF
TRBV9 CASSGTVNEKLFF
TRBV6-5 CASMAAGVTEAFF
TRBV14 CASSPWTLSYEQYF
TRBV5-6 CASSLGPTGELFF
TRBV28 CASGNSVRGNEQFF
TRBV7-2 CASSLSKGASETQYF
TRBV7-6 CASSRQTGQGEKLFF
TRBV18 CASSPRGSQGFHQPQHF
TRBV3-1 CASSQLAGSDTEAFF